This TCR beta chain was identified in a study of T-cell memory formation after mild COVID-19. The study, taken as a whole, reports: Clones which contracted sat mainly in CM and EM if CD4+, and in EMRA if CD8+.

The V end lost 10 bases, the J end lost 4 bases, and 16 bases lay between the germline ends. CDR3 size: 13 residues. One entry per CDR3 protein, called by TCRdb with MiXCR from the 5' RACE reads. The sample yields some 190,000 distinct CDR3 sequences, more than 15% seen once. This clonotype turned up a few times. What it recognizes is unknown. V usage is TRBV12-3 or TRBV12-4 and J usage is TRBJ1-1; D remains ambiguous. The receptor's source is an adult woman who had mild COVID-19 (a few samples of this study predate the infection). Cell type and time point are not known. Material: PBMCs or a T cell subset sorted from them (not recorded which). In DNA form, the CDR3 reads TGTGCCAACGTACTGCACGGGATCACTGAAGCTTTCTTT. Encoded protein: CANVLHGITEAFF.